The 19 T cell receptor beta chains below come from one sample, sequenced in a study of cytomegalovirus exposure and HLA in healthy donors. The PCR had 60 Vbeta and 13 Jbeta primers. Using immunoSEQ multiplex PCR, the repertoire was profiled, and TCRdb retains in-frame clones only, with some absent. The sample has 180,000 or so clones, around 86% seen once. Source material: PBMCs. The receptors here all came from a woman aged 45-65 years in good health and CMV-seropositive.

This chain connects TRBV19 to TRBJ2-1, with D possibly TRBD1 on 6 matching bases. Trimming removed 8 bases at V and 4 bases at J, with 15 bases between. CDR3 length: 14 residues. Per germline, CDR1 LNHDA and CDR2 SQIVND (reference sequence). CDR3 bases: TGTGCCAGTTCTTATCAGGGGACGTACAATGAGCAGTTCTTC. The encoded protein is CASSYQGTYNEQFF.

The chain recombines TRBV25-1 with TRBJ2-3, with D possibly TRBD1 on 6 matching bases. The CDR3 is made up of 16 amino acids. V was cut by 0 bases and J by 4 bases, with 14 bases left in between. Per germline, CDR1 MGHDK and CDR2 SYGVNS. CDR3 bases: TGTGCCAGCAGTGAATATATGGGGGCGAGGGCAGATACGCAGTATTTT. This translates into CASSEYMGARADTQYF.

This clone was seen more than once but under ten times. This CDR3 reads CASSTWDSLEAFF. The CDR3 DNA reads as TGCGCCAGCAGCACCTGGGACAGCCTTGAAGCTTTCTTT. The J gene is TRBJ1-1, the V gene TRBV5-1; 7 bases are a match to TRBD1. Germline V gives CDR1 SGHRS, CDR2 YFSETQ. CDR3 size: 13 residues. V trimming: 4 bases; J trimming: 7 bases; junction bases outside the gene matches: 7.

The rearrangement joins TRBV4-3 to TRBJ2-1; 9 bases align to TRBD2. The CDR3 is 14 amino acids. Trimming cost V 6 bases and J 8 bases; bases outside gene matches: 8. Germline CDR1 and CDR2: LGHNA and YSLEER. The chain's CDR3 is CASSLAGPPDEQFF. The CDR3 region has the DNA TGCGCCAGCAGTCTAGCGGGGCCCCCCGATGAGCAGTTCTTC.

The count of this clone is one. The chain uses TRBV6-1 and TRBJ2-5; 9 bases line up with TRBD1. The CDR3 spans 15 residues. Losses at the gene ends were 7 bases for V and 5 bases for J; bases not matched to a gene: 11. The germline V gene has CDR1 MNHNS and CDR2 SASEGT. CDR3 region: CASTNEGQGWETQYF. CDR3 in DNA: TGTGCCAGCACCAACGAGGGACAGGGATGGGAGACCCAGTACTTC.

This chain connects TRBV19 to TRBJ1-4, with TRBD1 matching 7 bases. Germline values: CDR1 LNHDA, CDR2 SQIVND (reference sequence). V dropped 5 bases and J dropped 2; count of bases not matched to a gene: 8. This CDR3 region has 16 residues. CDR3 in DNA: TGTGCCAGTAGTGATCGCAGGGGGGCGACTAATGAAAAACTGTTTTTT. Protein: CASSDRRGATNEKLFF.

The gene calls are TRBV7-7 and TRBJ2-2, with D maybe TRBD1 (6 bases). The length of the CDR3 is 15 residues. V lost 1 base, J lost 0 bases, and 6 bases lay in between. Per the germline V gene, CDR1 is SSHAT and CDR2 is FNYEAQ (reference sequence). CDR3 protein: CASSLGTANTGELFF. DNA of the CDR3: TGTGCCAGCAGCTTAGGGACAGCGAACACCGGGGAGCTGTTTTTT.

This chain uses TRBV2 with TRBJ2-7; 8 nucleotides agree with TRBD2. J lost 2 bases, V lost 10 bases, and 10 bases had no gene match. The CDR3 sequence is 14 residues long. Germline V lookup: CDR1 SNHLY, CDR2 FYNNEI. The CDR3 spells CATSGLAGTYEQYF. CDR3 bases: TGTGCCACCTCCGGACTAGCTGGGACCTACGAGCAGTACTTC.

The chain recombines TRBV29-1 with TRBJ1-2; D possibly corresponds to TRBD1 (6 bases). This CDR3 comprises 15 residues. The germline V gene encodes CDR1 SQVTM and CDR2 ANQGSEA. Trimming took 5 bases from V and 0 from J, leaving 16 bases between them. CDR3 protein: CSVRGGRVANYGYTF. In DNA form, the CDR3 reads TGCAGCGTTCGAGGGGGAAGGGTGGCTAACTATGGCTACACCTTC.

The V gene is TRBV18, the J gene TRBJ2-3, with D possibly TRBD2 on 5 matching bases. The germline CDR1 and CDR2 sequences are KGHSH and LQKENI. The CDR3 spans 13 residues. The V gene lost 3 bases and the J gene lost 4 bases, with 8 bases spanning the gap. The CDR3 sequence is CASSPLAADTQYF. The CDR3 DNA is TGTGCCAGCTCACCCCTAGCAGCAGATACGCAGTATTTT.

This clone has just a few counts. This rearrangement joins TRBV15 to TRBJ1-6; TRBD1 aligns across 7 bases. V lost 1 base and J lost 6; bases outside the gene matches: 3. Germline CDR1 and CDR2: LNHNV and YYDKDF (reference sequence). This CDR3 region has 15 residues. In DNA form, the CDR3 reads TGTGCCACCAGCAGAGGGGGGGACAGTAATTCACCCCTCCACTTT. Translating it yields CATSRGGDSNSPLHF.

This chain links TRBV5-4 with TRBJ2-3; TRBD2 is a possible D gene (5 bases). V was pared by 0 bases and J by 1 base, with 12 bases between. Germline CDR1 and CDR2: SGHNT and YYREEE (reference sequence). This CDR3 is 16 amino acids long. The CDR3 loop reads CASSLVTGRGTDTQYF. DNA of the CDR3: TGTGCCAGCAGCTTGGTCACGGGGAGAGGCACAGATACGCAGTATTTT.

The V call is TRBV4-3, the J call TRBJ1-4; a weak D match, TRBD1 (6 bases). V was clipped by 0 bases and J by 8 bases, with 13 bases between them. This CDR3 comprises 15 residues. The germline V gene encodes CDR1 LGHNA and CDR2 YSLEER. The CDR3 DNA reads TGCGCCAGCAGCCAAGATCGGGGGGGCGGCGAAAAACTGTTTTTT. Encoded protein: CASSQDRGGGEKLFF.

This chain joins TRBV6-1 and TRBJ1-3; 7 bases are a match to TRBD1. V lost 5 bases to trimming and J lost 2 bases; unmatched junction nucleotides: 6. CDR3 length: 15 amino acids. In germline, CDR1 is MNHNS, CDR2 SASEGT. CDR3 residues: CASSIRQGAGNTIYF. CDR3 DNA: TGTGCCAGCAGTATTCGACAGGGAGCTGGAAACACCATATATTTT.

The gene calls are TRBV6-1 and TRBJ2-2; 7 bases match TRBD1. From germline, CDR1 is MNHNS and CDR2 SASEGT. This CDR3 spans 12 amino acids. J gave up 5 bases and V 6 bases, and 0 bases lay outside the gene matches. The CDR3, as DNA: TGTGCCAGCAGACAGGGGACCGGGGAGCTGTTTTTT. This encodes CASRQGTGELFF.

The chain has TRBV5-8 and TRBJ1-3; D is possibly TRBD1 (5 bases). The V end lost 5 bases, the J end lost 0 bases, and 12 bases lay between the germline ends. Germline loops: CDR1 SGHTS, CDR2 YDEGEE. This CDR3 region has 15 residues. DNA for the CDR3: TGTGCCAGCAGGTACGGAGGGACCTCTGGAAACACCATATATTTT. Protein: CASRYGGTSGNTIYF.

A word on this clone: The junction does not match germline at one end; this may be a read error. The chain carries TRBV5-8 and TRBJ2-7, with 10 bases aligning to TRBD2. Per germline, CDR1 SGHTS and CDR2 YDEGEE. There are 16 residues in the CDR3. The CDR3 spells CASSSPYRTSGPCGDF. The CDR3 nucleotides read TGTGCCAGCAGCTCCCCTTATAGGACTAGCGGTCCCTGTGGGGACTTC.

V and J are TRBV27 and TRBJ1-4, with 9 positions matching TRBD1. CDR1 and CDR2 (germline): MNHEY, SMNVEV (reference sequence). With V trimmed by 3 bases and J by 8 bases, 7 bases remained unmatched. This CDR3 has 15 amino acids. In DNA form, the CDR3 reads TGTGCCAGCAGTTTGGCTGGGACAGGGATCGAAAAACTGTTTTTT. Its translation is CASSLAGTGIEKLFF.

This rearrangement joins TRBV6-6 to TRBJ1-2; 8 nucleotides line up with TRBD1. Losses at the gene ends were 7 bases for V and 6 bases for J; bases not matched to a gene: 16. The CDR3 length is 16 residues. From germline, CDR1 is MNHNY and CDR2 SVGAGI (reference sequence). The CDR3 sequence: CASNDPGTGGGDGYTF. The CDR3, as DNA: TGTGCCAGCAATGACCCCGGGACAGGCGGAGGCGATGGCTACACCTTC.